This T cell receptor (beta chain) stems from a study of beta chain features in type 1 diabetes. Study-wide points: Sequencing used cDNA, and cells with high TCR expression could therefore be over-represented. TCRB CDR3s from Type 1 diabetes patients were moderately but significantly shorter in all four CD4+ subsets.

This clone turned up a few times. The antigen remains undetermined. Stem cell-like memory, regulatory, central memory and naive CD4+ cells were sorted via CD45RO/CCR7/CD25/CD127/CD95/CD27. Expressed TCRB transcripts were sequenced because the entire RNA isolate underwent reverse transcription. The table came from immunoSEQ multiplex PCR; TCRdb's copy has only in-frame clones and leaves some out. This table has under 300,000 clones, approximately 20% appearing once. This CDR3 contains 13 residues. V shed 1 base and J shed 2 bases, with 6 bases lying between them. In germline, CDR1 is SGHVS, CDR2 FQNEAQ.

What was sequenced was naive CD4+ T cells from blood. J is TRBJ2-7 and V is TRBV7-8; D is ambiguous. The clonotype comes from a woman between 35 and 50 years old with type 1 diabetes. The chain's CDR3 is CASSLVGPYEQYF. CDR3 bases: TGTGCCAGCAGCTTAGTTGGCCCCTACGAGCAGTACTTC.